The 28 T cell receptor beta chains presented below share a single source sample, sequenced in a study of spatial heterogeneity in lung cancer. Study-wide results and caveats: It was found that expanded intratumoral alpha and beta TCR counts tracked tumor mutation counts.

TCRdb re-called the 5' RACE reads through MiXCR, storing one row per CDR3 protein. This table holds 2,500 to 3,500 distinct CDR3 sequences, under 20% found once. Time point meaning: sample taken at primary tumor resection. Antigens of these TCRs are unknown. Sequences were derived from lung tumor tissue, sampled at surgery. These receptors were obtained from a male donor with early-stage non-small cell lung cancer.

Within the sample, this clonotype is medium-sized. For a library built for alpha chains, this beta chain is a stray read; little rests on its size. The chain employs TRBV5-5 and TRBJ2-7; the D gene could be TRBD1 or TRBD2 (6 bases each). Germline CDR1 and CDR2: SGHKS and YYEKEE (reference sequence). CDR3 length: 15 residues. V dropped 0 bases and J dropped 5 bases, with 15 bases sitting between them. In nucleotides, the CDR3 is TGTGCCAGCAGCTTGGAGGGGGGCACGGGCCACGAGCAGTACTTC. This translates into CASSLEGGTGHEQYF.

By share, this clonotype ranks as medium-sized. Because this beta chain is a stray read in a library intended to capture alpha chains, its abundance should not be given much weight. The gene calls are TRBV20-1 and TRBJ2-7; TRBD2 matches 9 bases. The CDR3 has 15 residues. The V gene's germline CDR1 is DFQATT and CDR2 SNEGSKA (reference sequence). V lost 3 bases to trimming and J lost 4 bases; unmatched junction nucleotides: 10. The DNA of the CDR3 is TGCAGTGCTAGCCGATCGCGGGGGGGCGGTTACGAGCAGTACTTC. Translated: CSASRSRGGGYEQYF.

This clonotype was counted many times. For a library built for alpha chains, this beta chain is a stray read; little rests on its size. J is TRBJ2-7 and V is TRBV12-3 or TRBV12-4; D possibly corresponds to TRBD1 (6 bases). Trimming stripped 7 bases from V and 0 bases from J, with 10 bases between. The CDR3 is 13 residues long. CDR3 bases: TGTGCCAGCACCGACAGGTCCTCCTACGAGCAGTACTTC. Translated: CASTDRSSYEQYF.

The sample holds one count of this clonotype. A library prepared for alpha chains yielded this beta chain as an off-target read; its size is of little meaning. The CDR3, as DNA: TGTGCCAGCAGCTGGACAGAAAGCACAGATACGCAGTATTTT. This sequence encodes CASSWTESTDTQYF. This chain uses TRBV7-2 with TRBJ2-3; a weak D match, TRBD1 (6 bases). The CDR3 totals 14 residues. The germline CDR1 and CDR2 sequences are SGHTA and FQGNSA. The germline V and J ends were trimmed by 4 bases and 0 bases, with 8 bases remaining between them.

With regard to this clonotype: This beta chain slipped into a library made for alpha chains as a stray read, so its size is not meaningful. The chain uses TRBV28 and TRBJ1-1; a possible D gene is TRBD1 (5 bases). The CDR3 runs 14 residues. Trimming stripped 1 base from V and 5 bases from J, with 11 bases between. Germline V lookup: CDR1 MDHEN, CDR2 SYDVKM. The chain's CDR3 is CASSLSREGTEAFF. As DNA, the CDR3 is TGTGCCAGCAGTTTATCCAGGGAGGGGACTGAAGCTTTCTTT.

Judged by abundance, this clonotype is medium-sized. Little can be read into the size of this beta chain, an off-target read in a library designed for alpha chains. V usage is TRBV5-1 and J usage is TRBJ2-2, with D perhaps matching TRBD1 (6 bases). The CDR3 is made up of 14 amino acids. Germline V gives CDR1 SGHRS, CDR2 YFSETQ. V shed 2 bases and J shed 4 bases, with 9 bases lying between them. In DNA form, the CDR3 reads TGCGCCAGCAGCTTCGGACAGACCACCGGGGAGCTGTTTTTT. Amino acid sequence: CASSFGQTTGELFF.

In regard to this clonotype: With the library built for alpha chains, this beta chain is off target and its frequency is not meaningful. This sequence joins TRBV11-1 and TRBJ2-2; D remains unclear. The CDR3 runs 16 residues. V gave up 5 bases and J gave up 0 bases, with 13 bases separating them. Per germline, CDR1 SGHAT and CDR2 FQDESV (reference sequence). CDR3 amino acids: CASSVKDGPNTGELFF. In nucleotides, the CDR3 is TGTGCCAGCAGCGTCAAGGACGGACCGAACACCGGGGAGCTGTTTTTT.

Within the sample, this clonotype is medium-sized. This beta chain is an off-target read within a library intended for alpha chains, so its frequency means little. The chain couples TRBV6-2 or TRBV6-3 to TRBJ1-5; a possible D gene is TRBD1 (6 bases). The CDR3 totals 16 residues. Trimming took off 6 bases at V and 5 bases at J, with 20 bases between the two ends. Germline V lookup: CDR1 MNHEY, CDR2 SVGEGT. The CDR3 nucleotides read TGTGCCAGCAGAACCCGATTCGGCAGGGGTGATCAGCCCCAGCATTTT. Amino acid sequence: CASRTRFGRGDQPQHF.

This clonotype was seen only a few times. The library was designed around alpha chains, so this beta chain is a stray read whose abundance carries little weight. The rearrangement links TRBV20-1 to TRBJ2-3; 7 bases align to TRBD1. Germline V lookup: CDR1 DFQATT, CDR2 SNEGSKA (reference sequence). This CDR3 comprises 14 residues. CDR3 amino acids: CTPLFRGREDTQYF. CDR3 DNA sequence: TGCACCCCGCTTTTTAGGGGGCGCGAAGATACGCAGTATTTT.

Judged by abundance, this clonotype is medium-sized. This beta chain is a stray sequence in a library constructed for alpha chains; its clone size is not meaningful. The CDR3 DNA reads TGTGCCAGCAGCTCTGACAGGGTGGGAAATTCACCCCTCCACTTT. Its protein product is CASSSDRVGNSPLHF. This sequence joins TRBV9 and TRBJ1-6; TRBD1 matches 7 bases. The CDR3 has 15 amino acids. V shed 4 bases, J shed 7 bases, and the junction held 8 bases outside the gene matches. Germline CDR1 and CDR2: SGDLS and YYNGEE.

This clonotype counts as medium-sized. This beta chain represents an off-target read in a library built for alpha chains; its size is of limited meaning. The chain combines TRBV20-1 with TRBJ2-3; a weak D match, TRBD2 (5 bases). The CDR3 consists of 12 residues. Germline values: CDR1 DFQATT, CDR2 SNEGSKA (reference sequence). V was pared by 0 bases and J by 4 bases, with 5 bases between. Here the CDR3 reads CSARDSADTQYF. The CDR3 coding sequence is TGCAGTGCTAGAGATAGCGCAGATACGCAGTATTTT.

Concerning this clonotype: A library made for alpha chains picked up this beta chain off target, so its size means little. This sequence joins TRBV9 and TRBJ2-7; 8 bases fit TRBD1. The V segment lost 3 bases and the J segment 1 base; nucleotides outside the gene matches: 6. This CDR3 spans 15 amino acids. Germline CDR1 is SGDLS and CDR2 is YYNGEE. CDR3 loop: CASSEGTGASYEQYF. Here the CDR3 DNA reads TGTGCCAGCAGCGAGGGGACAGGAGCATCCTACGAGCAGTACTTC.

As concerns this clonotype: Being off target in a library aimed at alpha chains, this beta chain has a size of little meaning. This CDR3 is CASGRMDTQYF. In DNA, the CDR3 is TGCGCCAGCGGCAGAATGGATACGCAGTATTTT. V gene TRBV4-1 combines with J gene TRBJ2-3, with D unclear. There are 11 residues in the CDR3. CDR1 and CDR2 from the germline V gene are MGHRA and YSYEKL. The ends were cut back, 8 bases at V and 6 bases at J, with 9 bases in the middle.

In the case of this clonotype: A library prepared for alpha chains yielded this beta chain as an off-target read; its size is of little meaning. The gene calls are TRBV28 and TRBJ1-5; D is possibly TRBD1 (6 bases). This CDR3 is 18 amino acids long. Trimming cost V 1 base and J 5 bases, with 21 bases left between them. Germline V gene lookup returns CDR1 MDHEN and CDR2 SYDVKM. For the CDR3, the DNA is TGTGCCAGCAGTTTATTGGGGGCTGATTTTAGGACGTATCAGCCCCAGCATTTT. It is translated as CASSLLGADFRTYQPQHF.

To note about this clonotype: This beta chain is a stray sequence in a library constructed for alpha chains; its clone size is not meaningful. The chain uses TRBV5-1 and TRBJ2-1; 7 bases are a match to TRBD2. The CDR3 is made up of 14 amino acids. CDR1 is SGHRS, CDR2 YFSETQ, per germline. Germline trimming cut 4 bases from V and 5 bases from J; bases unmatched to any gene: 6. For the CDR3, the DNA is TGCGCCAGCAGCCCGAGCGGGGAGAACAATGAGCAGTTCTTC. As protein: CASSPSGENNEQFF. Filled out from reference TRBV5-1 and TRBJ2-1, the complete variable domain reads KAGVTQTPRYLIKTRGQQVTLSCSPISGHRSVSWYQQTPGQGLQFLFEYFSETQRNKGNFPGRFSGRQFSNSRSEMNVSTLELGDSALYLCASSPSGENNEQFFGPGTRLTVL.

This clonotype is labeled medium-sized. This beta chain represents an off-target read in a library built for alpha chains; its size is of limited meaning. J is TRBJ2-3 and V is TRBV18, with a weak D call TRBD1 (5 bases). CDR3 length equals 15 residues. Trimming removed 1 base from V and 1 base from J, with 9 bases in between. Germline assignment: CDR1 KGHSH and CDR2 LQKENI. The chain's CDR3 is CASSPQKGGTDTQYF. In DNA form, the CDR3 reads TGTGCCAGCTCACCACAGAAAGGGGGCACAGATACGCAGTATTTT.

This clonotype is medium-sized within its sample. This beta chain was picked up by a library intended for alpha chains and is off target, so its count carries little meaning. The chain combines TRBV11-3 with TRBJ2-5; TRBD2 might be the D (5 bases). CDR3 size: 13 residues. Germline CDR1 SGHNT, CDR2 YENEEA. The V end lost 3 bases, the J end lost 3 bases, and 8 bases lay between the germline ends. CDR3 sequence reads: CASSFGVKETQYF. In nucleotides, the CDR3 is TGTGCCAGCAGCTTCGGGGTGAAAGAGACCCAGTACTTC. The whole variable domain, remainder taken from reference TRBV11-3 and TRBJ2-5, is EAGVVQSPRYKIIEKKQPVAFWCNPISGHNTLYWYLQNLGQGPELLIRYENEEAVDDSQLPKDRFSAERLKGVDSTLKIQPAELGDSAVYLCASSFGVKETQYFGPGTRLLVL.

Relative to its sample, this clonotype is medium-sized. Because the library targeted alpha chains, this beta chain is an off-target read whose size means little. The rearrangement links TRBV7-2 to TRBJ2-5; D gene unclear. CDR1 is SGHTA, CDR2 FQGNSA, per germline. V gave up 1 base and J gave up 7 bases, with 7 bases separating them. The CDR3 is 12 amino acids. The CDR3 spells CASSLGSGTQYF. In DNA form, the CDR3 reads TGTGCCAGCAGCTTAGGATCTGGGACCCAGTACTTC.

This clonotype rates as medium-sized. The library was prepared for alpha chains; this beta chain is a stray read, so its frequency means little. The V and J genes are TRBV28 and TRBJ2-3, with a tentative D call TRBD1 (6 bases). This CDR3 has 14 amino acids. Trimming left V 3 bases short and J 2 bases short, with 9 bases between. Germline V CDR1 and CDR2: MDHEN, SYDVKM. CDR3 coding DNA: TGTGCCAGCAGTTTTACAGGGAACACAGATACGCAGTATTTT. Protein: CASSFTGNTDTQYF. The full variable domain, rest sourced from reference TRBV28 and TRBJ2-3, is DVKVTQSSRYLVKRTGEKVFLECVQDMDHENMFWYRQDPGLGLRLIYFSYDVKMKEKGDIPEGYSVSREKKERFSLILESASTNQTSMYLCASSFTGNTDTQYFGPGTRLTVL.

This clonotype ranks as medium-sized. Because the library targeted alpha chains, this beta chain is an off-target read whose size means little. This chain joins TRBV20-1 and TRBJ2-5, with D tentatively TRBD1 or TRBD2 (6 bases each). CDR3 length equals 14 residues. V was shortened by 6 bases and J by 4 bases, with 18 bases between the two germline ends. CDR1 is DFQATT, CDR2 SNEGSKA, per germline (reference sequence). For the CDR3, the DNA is TGCAGTGCGGAGGGGGAGGCGGGTACAGAGACCCAGTACTTC. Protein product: CSAEGEAGTETQYF.

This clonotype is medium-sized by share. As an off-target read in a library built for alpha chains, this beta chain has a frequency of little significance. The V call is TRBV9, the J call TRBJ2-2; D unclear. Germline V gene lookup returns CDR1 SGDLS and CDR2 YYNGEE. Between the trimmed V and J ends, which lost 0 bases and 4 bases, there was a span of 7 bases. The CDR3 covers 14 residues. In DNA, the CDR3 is TGTGCCAGCAGCGTAGGCGCGAGCACCGGGGAGCTGTTTTTT. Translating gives CASSVGASTGELFF. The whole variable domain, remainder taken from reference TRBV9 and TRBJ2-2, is DSGVTQTPKHLITATGQRVTLRCSPRSGDLSVYWYQQSLDQGLQFLIQYYNGEERAKGNILERFSAQQFPDLHSELNLSSLELGDSALYFCASSVGASTGELFFGEGSRLTVL.

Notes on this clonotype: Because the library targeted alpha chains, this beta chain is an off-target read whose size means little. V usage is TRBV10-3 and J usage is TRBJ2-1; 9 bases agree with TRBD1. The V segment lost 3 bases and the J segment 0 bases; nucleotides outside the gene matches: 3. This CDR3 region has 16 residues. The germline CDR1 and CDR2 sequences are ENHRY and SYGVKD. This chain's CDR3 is CAISDGTGSSYNEQFF. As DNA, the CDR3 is TGTGCCATCAGTGATGGGACAGGGAGCTCCTACAATGAGCAGTTCTTC.

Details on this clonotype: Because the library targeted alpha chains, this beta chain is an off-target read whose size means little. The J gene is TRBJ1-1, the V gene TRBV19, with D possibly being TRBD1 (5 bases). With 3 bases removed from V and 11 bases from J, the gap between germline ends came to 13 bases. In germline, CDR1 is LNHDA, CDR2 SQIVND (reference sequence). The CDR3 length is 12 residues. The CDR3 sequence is CASSISRVVAFF. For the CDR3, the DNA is TGTGCCAGTAGTATTTCCAGGGTGGTCGCTTTCTTT.

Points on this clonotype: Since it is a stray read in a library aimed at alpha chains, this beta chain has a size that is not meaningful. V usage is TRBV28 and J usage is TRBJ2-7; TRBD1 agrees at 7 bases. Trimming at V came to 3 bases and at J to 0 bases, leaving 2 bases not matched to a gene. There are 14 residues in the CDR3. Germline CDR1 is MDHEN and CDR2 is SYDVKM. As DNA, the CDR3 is TGTGCCAGCAGTTTGACAGGGTACTCCTACGAGCAGTACTTC. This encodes CASSLTGYSYEQYF.

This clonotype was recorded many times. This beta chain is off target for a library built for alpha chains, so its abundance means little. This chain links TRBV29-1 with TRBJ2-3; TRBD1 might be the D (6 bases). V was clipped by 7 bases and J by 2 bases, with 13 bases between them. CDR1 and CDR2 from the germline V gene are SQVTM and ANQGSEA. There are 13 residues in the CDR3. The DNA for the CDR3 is TGCAGCGAGCAAGGGGGTGTCACAGATACGCAGTATTTT. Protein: CSEQGGVTDTQYF.

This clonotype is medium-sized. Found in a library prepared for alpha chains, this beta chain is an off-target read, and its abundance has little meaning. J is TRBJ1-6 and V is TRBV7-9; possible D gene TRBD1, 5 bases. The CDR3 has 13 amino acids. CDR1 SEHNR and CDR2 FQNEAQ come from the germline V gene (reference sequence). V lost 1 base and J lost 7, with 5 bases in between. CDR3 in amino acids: CASSLEGNSPLHF. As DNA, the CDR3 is TGTGCCAGCAGCTTAGAGGGGAATTCACCCCTCCACTTT.

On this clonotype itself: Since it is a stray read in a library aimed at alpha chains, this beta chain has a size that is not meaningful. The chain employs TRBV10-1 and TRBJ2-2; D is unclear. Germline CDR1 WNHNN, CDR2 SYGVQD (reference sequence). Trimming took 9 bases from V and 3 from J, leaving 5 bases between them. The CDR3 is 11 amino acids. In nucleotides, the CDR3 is TGCGCCAGTGGGGACACCGGGGAGCTGTTTTTT. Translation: CASGDTGELFF.

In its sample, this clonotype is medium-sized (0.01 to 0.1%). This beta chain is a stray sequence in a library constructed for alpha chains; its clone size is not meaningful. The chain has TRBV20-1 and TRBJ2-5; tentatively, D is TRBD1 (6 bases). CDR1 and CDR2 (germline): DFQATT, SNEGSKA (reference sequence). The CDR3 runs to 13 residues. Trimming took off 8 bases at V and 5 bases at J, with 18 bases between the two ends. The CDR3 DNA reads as TGCAGTCCCTCGGGACACCTGGGGGAGACCCAGTACTTC. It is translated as CSPSGHLGETQYF.